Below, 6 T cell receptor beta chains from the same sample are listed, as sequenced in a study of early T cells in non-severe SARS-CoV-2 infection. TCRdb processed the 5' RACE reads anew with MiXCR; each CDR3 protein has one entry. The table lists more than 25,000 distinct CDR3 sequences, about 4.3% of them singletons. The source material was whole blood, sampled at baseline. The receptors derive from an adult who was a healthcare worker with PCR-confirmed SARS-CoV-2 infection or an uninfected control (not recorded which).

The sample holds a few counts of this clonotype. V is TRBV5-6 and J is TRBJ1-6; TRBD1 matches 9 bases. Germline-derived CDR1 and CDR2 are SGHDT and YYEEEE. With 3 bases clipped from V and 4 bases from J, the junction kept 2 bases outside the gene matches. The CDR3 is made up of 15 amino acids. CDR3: CASSYGTGYNSPLHF. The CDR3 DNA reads TGTGCCAGCAGCTACGGGACAGGGTATAATTCACCCCTCCACTTT.

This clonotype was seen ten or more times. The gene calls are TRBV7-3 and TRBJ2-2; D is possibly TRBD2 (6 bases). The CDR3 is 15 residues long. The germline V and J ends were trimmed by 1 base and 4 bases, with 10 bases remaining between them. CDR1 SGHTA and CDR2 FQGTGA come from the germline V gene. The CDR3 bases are TGTGCCAGCAGCTTAAGTCTAGCGTTCACCGGGGAGCTGTTTTTT. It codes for CASSLSLAFTGELFF. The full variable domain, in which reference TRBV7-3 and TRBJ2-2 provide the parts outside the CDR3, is GAGVSQTPSNKVTEKGKYVELRCDPISGHTALYWYRQSLGQGPEFLIYFQGTGAADDSGLPNDRFFAVRPEGSVSTLKIQRTERGDSAVYLCASSLSLAFTGELFFGEGSRLTVL.

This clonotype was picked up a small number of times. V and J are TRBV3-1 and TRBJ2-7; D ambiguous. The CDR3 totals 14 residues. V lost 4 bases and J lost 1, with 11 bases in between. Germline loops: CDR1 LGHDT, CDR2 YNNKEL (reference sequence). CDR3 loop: CASSLDPSSYEQYF. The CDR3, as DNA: TGTGCCAGCAGCCTGGACCCAAGTTCCTACGAGCAGTACTTC.

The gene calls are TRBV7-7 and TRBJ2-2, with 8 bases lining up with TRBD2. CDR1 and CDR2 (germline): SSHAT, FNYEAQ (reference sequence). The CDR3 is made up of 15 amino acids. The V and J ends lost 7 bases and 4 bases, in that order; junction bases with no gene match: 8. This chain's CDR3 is CASTISGAGTGELFF. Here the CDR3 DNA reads TGTGCCAGCACCATTAGCGGGGCCGGCACCGGGGAGCTGTTTTTT.

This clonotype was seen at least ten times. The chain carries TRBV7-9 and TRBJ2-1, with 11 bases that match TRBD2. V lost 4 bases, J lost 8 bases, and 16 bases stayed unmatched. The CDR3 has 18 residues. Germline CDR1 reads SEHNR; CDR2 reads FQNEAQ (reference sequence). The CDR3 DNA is TGTGCCAGCAGCTCACCTCCTAGCGGGGGGTACCTTGGGGATGAGCAGTTCTTC. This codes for CASSSPPSGGYLGDEQFF.

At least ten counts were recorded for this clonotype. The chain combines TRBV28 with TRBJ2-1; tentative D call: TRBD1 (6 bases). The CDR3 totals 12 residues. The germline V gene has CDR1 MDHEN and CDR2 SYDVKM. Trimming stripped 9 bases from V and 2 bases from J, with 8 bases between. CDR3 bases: TGTGCCAGTCGGACAGCCTACAATGAGCAGTTCTTC. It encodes CASRTAYNEQFF.